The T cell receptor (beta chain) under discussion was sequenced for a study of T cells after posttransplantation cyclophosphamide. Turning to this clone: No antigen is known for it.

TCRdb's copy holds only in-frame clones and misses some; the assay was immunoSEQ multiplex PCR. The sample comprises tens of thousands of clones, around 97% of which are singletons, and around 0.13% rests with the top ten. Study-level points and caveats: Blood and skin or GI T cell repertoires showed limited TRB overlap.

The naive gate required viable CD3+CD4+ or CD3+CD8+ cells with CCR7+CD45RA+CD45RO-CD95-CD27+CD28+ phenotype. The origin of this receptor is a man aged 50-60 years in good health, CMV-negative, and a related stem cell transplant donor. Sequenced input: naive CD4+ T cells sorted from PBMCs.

This chain's CDR3 is CASSYGPNYEQYF. As DNA, the CDR3 is TGTGCCAGCAGTTACGGGCCCAACTACGAGCAGTACTTC. J is TRBJ2-7 and V is TRBV6-5; D is unresolved. The CDR3 runs to 13 residues. Germline V gene lookup returns CDR1 MNHEY and CDR2 SVGAGI. V was shortened by 2 bases and J by 3 bases, with 8 bases between the two germline ends.